This T cell receptor (beta chain) was profiled in a study of T cell responses to AZD1222 COVID-19 vaccine (dated by TCRdb to the early 2020s). For context, the study as a whole: AZD1222 recipients given second doses at about 4 weeks or at about 12 weeks were pooled, since spike-specific TCR depth and breadth were not found to differ between the two schedules. TCR sequencing was performed for more than 230 trial participants, of whom 200 to 220 were given two doses of AZD1222 and 26 were given two doses of MenACWY control vaccine. Trial participants were enrolled by age into 18-55, 56-69 and 70-plus year subgroups, with about 150, 28 and 57 TCR-sequenced participants respectively. Beyond this particular receptor, the publication reports: The whole spike protein was spanned by vaccine-associated CD4 TCRs, and dominant responses were seen in regions 160-218 and 743-854. Participants were mostly white British, with more females than males. The authors suggested clonal diversity may have been underestimated. The 56-69-year group was small, and its depth increase did not reach significance, likely because of low power. Because no day 14 peak-response samples were available, repertoires were characterized only after the peak T cell response. Conclusions about previously exposed vaccinees were limited because only a handful of AZD1222 recipients were SARS-CoV-2 seropositive at baseline. Spike-specific TCR breadth and depth rose significantly after two AZD1222 doses compared with day 0 and with MenACWY recipients. Reportedly, close to half of the unique spike-specific TCRs recognized epitopes lying outside the regions that are mutated in the B.1.351 and B.1.1.7 variants.

The CDR3 runs 13 residues from the cysteine to the phenylalanine. Here the CDR3 DNA is all that survives: 39 bases in frame from base 1. From the germline V gene, CDR1 is KGHSH and CDR2 is LQKENI. V and J lose 6 bases and 5 bases, and a span of 11 bases separates them. The CDR3 regions of human TCRbeta chains were subjected to immunosequencing. Processing in the source paper ran as follows. TCRs in the repertoires were matched against a reference library of SARS-CoV-2-specific TCRs that had been generated with the MIRA antigen-specificity platform. Breadth meant the fraction of unique TCRs that were SARS-CoV-2-associated, whereas depth meant the fraction of total T cells that were SARS-CoV-2-associated. Using the MIRA data, each spike-specific TCR was assigned both to the spike region to which the TCR was reactive and to a CD4 or CD8 class. Log10-transformed breadth and depth values were compared by one-way ANOVA with Sidak's multiple comparisons tests. TCRdb provides this immuneACCESS table in a form limited to in-frame rearrangements. Some clones are lacking; in checked studies, under half of them reflect an unresolved V gene, and why the rest are absent is not known. The V and J calls and clone size are taken from that table; D and trimming were inferred from the DNA. Across this sample there are approximately 100,000 clones, with around 90% seen only once. The leading ten clones occupy around 8.7% of the sample.

The time point tag for this specimen amounts to: baseline before first vaccination. Vaccinee samples were obtained from the UK trials COV001 and COV002, which included a single-blind randomized controlled phase 2/3 trial of AZD1222 (ChAdOx1 nCoV-19) in healthy adults. Trial participant PBMC samples were collected at day 0 and day 28 after the second dose for TCRbeta chain sequencing. Concerning this clone itself: Its antigen remains unidentified. No base quality values were provided; no much bigger clone lies one nucleotide off.

Sequencing used peripheral blood, obtained on day 0 of AZD1222 vaccination. This TCR was recovered from an adult in good health. This chain joins TRBV18 to TRBJ1-5, with the identity of the D gene unclear. The CDR3 reads as follows: CASSPGPHQPQHF. DNA sequence: TGTGCCAGCTCTCCCGGGCCCCATCAGCCCCAGCATTTT.